The clone carrying this T cell receptor (beta chain) was seen more than once but under ten times. A Seattle source enrolled patients during active infection and followed them longitudinally. This sample is drawn from a study of blood T cell repertoires in COVID-19. At the level of the study: Material from acute and convalescent COVID-19 was sourced from the United States, Italy and Spain. PBMCs, B-cell-depleted T cells, or T cells were the source of the cDNA or gDNA that made up the material.

This CDR3 spans 14 amino acids. From germline, CDR1 is SEHNR and CDR2 FQNEAQ (reference sequence). Trimming took 3 bases from V and 2 from J; bases not matched to a gene: 3. Study processing details: Cell counts per sample came from amplifying reference gene primers. Only in-frame clones appear in the TCRdb table, and some are missing; sequencing was by immunoSEQ multiplex PCR. D and trimming were read from the DNA, whereas the V and J calls and clone size are those reported in that table. The data hold 200,000 to 250,000 clones, with approximately 83% observed a single time. Sequenced sample: peripheral blood. The chain employs TRBV7-9 and TRBJ1-2; 7 bases map to TRBD1. The clonotype originates from a woman in her 30s with COVID-19, enrolled during active disease. In nucleotides, the CDR3 is TGTGCCAGCAGCTTTAGCAGGGGGAACTATGGCTACACCTTC. Translation: CASSFSRGNYGYTF. The whole variable domain, filled in from reference TRBV7-9 and TRBJ1-2, reads DTGVSQNPRHKITKRGQNVTFRCDPISEHNRLYWYRQTLGQGPEFLTYFQNEAQLEKSRLLSDRFSAERPKGSFSTLEIQRTEQGDSAMYLCASSFSRGNYGYTFGSGTRLTVV.